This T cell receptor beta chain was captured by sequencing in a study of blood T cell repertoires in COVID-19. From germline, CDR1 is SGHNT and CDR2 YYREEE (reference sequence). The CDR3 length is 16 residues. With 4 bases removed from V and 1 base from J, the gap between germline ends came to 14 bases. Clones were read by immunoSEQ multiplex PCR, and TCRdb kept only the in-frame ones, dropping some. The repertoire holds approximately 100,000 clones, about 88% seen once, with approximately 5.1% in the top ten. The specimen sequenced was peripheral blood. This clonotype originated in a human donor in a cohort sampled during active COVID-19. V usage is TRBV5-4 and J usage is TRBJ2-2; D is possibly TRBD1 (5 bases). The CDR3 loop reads CASSTPLGLNTGELFF. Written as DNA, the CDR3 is TGTGCCAGCAGCACCCCCCTGGGGCTGAACACCGGGGAGCTGTTTTTT.